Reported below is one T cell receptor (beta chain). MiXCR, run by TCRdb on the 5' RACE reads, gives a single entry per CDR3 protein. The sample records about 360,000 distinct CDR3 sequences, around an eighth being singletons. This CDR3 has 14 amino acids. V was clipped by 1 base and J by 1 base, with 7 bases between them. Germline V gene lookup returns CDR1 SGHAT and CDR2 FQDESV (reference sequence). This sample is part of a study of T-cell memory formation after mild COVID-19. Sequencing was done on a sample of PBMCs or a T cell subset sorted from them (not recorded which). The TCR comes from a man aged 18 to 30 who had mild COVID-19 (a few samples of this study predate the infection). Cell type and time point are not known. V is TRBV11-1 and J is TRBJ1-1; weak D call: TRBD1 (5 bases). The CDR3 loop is CASSLGDWNTEAFF. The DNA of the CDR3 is TGTGCCAGCAGCTTAGGGGACTGGAACACTGAAGCTTTCTTT.